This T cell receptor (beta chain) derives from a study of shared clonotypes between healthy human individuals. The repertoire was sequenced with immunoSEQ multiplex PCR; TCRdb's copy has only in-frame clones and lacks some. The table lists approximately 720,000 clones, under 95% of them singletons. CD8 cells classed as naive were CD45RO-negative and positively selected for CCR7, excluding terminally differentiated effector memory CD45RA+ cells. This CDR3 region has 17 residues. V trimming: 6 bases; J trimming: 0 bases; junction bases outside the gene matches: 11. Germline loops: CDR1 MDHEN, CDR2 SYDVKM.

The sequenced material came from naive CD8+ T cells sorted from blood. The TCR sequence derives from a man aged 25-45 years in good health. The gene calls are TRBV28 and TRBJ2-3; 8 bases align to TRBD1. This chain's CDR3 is CASSLGVDRDSTDTQYF. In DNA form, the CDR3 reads TGTGCCAGCAGCTTAGGCGTGGACAGGGATAGCACAGATACGCAGTATTTT. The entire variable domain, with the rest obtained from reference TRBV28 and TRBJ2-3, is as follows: DVKVTQSSRYLVKRTGEKVFLECVQDMDHENMFWYRQDPGLGLRLIYFSYDVKMKEKGDIPEGYSVSREKKERFSLILESASTNQTSMYLCASSLGVDRDSTDTQYFGPGTRLTVL.